The rows below give T cell receptor beta chains drawn from one sample of a study of cytomegalovirus exposure and HLA in healthy donors. TCRdb's table, derived via immunoSEQ multiplex PCR, lists solely in-frame clones and lacks some. The repertoire includes around 20,000 clones, about four fifths of them detected once, and about 22% sits in the top ten. The sequencing input was PBMCs. Receptors were obtained from a human donor in good health. Each CDR3 is given with its conserved first and last residue. The D gene is left open where the match is weak. Not every row has a clone size; where given, it reads once, few, many or a size class.

16	TRBV18	.	TRBD1	TRBJ2-1	TGTGCCAGCTCACCAGCTAGGACAGGGACCTACAATGAGCAGTTCTTC	CASSPARTGTYNEQFF
16	TRBV10-1	.	TRBD2	TRBJ2-7	TGCGCCAGCAGTGAGGTAGCGGGAGGCTGGGGCTACGAGCAGTACTTC	CASSEVAGGWGYEQYF
13	TRBV10-3	.	.	TRBJ2-7	TGTGCCATCAGGGGAGGAGGAGTTGACGAGCAGTACTTC	CAIRGGGVDEQYF
17	TRBV7-9	.	TRBD1	TRBJ2-2	TGTGCCAGCAGCATATTGACAGGGCTGGAGCGTACCGGGGAGCTGTTTTTT	CASSILTGLERTGELFF
13	TRBV18	once	.	TRBJ2-7	TGTGCCAGCTCATCTATCGGTGATTACGAGCAGTACTTC	CASSSIGDYEQYF
18	TRBV2	.	TRBD2	TRBJ2-1	TGTGCCAGCAGTGACTTCGGGGGGGCGGGAGAGTTATACAATGAGCAGTTCTTC	CASSDFGGAGELYNEQFF
15	TRBV15	.	TRBD1	TRBJ1-2	TGTGCCACCAGCAGAGATCCCCAGGGGGCGGATGGCTACACCTTC	CATSRDPQGADGYTF
17	TRBV5-1	.	.	TRBJ2-1	TGCGCCAGCAGCTTGTCAGGAGGGCGGGAAGAGTACAATGAGCAGTTCTTC	CASSLSGGREEYNEQFF
16	TRBV5-1	.	TRBD1	TRBJ2-2	TGCGCCAGCAGCTTGGGTGGGACAGCATCCACCGGGGAGCTGTTTTTT	CASSLGGTASTGELFF
13	TRBV6-5	once	.	TRBJ1-4	TGTGCCAGCAGGAAGACAGCAAATGAAAAACTGTTTTTT	CASRKTANEKLFF
16	TRBV4-1	.	TRBD1	TRBJ2-7	TGCGCCAGCAGCCAAGGCGCAACAGGGGGTACCTACGAGCAGTACTTC	CASSQGATGGTYEQYF